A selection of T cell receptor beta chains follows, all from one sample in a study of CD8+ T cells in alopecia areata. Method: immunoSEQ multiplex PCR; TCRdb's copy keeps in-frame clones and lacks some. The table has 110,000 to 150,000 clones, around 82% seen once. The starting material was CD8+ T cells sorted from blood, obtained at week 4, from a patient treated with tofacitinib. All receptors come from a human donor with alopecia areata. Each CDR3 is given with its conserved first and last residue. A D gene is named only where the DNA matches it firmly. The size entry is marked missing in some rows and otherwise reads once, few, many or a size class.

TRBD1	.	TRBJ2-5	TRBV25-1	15	TGTGCCAGCAGTGACGGGACAGGCCCAAGGCGGACCCAGTACTTC	CASSDGTGPRRTQYF
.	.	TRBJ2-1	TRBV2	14	TGTGCCAGCATAACAGGACAGCCTCTCAATGAGCAGTTCTTC	CASITGQPLNEQFF
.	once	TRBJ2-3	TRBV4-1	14	TGCGCCAGCAGCTACGGACAAGTCACAGATACGCAGTATTTT	CASSYGQVTDTQYF
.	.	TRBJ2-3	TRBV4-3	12	TGCGCCAGCAGCCAACGGGGGGATACGCAGTATTTT	CASSQRGDTQYF
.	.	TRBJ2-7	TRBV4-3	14	TGCGCCAGCAGCCAAGGGACTGGTATCTACGAGCAGTACTTC	CASSQGTGIYEQYF
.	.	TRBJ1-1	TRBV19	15	TGTGCCAGTAGTTCGAGACCCTCCCCTGGCACTGAAGCTTTCTTT	CASSSRPSPGTEAFF
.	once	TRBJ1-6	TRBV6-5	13	TGTGCCAGCAGTTACAAACAGAATTCACCCCTCCACTTT	CASSYKQNSPLHF
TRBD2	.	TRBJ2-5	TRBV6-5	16	TGTGCCAGCAGTTATACTAGCGGGGCCCCCCAAGAGACCCAGTACTTC	CASSYTSGAPQETQYF
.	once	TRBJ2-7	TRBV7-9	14	TGTGCCAGCAGCCCGGGACAAGAAACCTACGAGCAGTACTTC	CASSPGQETYEQYF
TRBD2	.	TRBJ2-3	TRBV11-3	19	TGTGCCAGCACCGAATTTCGGAGGACTAGCGGGGGGAACAGAGATACGCAGTATTTT	CASTEFRRTSGGNRDTQYF
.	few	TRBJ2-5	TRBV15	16	TGTGCCACCAGCAGAGATCGGGCAGGGCGAGGGGGGACCCAGTACTTC	CATSRDRAGRGGTQYF
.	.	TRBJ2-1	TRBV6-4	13	TGTGCCAGCAGTATTCAAGGGGGCAATGAGCAGTTCTTC	CASSIQGGNEQFF
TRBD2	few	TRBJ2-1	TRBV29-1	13	TGCAGCGTTGGCGGGGGGGCTGACAATGAGCAGTTCTTC	CSVGGGADNEQFF
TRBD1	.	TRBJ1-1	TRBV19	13	TGTGCCAGTAGTCCGACAGGGGGCACTGAAGCTTTCTTT	CASSPTGGTEAFF
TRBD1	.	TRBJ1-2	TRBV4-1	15	TGCGCCAGCAGCCCCCTCGCAGGGGGCCCCTATGGCTACACCTTC	CASSPLAGGPYGYTF
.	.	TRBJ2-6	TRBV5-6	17	TGTGCCAGCAGCGGGGAGGACTCCCCGTCAGGGGCCAACGTCCTGACTTTC	CASSGEDSPSGANVLTF
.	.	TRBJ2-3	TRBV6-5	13	TGTGCCAGCAGTCAAGGATTCTCCGATACGCAGTATTTT	CASSQGFSDTQYF
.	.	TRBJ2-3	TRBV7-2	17	TGTGCCAGCAGCTTATTTCTTAGCTTGGGCGACACAGATACGCAGTATTTT	CASSLFLSLGDTDTQYF
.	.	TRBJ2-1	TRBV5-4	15	TGTGCCAGCAGCTTTTCGGGGGGCCCGGCATATGAGCAGTTCTTC	CASSFSGGPAYEQFF
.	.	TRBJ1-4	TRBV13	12	TGTGCCAGCAGCTTAGGCGCCGAAAAACTGTTTTTT	CASSLGAEKLFF
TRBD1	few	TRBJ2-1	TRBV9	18	TGTGCCAGCAGCGCCCCTTCTTTGCTATTGGGCAGGGGGCTTGAGCAGTTCTTC	CASSAPSLLLGRGLEQFF
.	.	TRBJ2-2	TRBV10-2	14	TGCGCCAGCAGTGAGTCCTTACCGGCCGGGGAGCTGTTTTTT	CASSESLPAGELFF
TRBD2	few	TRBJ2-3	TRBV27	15	TGTGCCAGCAGTTTGTCTAGCGGTTACACAGATACGCAGTATTTT	CASSLSSGYTDTQYF
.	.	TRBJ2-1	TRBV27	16	TGTGCCAGCAGTTTAAGGGGCAGGGGAGTAAGCGATGAGCAGTTCTTC	CASSLRGRGVSDEQFF
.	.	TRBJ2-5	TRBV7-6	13	TGTGCCAGCAGCTTAGTATGGTTTGGGACCCAGTACTTC	CASSLVWFGTQYF
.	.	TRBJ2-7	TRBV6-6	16	TGTGCCAGCAGTTACTCCAAGGAGGGGGCGACCTACGAGCAGTACTTC	CASSYSKEGATYEQYF
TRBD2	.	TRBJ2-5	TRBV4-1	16	TGCGCCAGCAGCCAAGCCCTAGCGGGGGGGCCTGAGACCCAGTACTTC	CASSQALAGGPETQYF
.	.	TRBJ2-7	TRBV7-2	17	TGTGCCAGCAGCCTCTCCCGGGACCCCTTCTTGGGCTCCGAGCAGTACTTC	CASSLSRDPFLGSEQYF